One sample yielded the 9 T cell receptor beta chains listed below, sequenced in a study of T cell repertoires in cytomegalovirus infection. TCRdb re-called the reads through MiXCR, storing one row per CDR3 protein. The profile covers more than 500,000 distinct CDR3 sequences, with approximately 17% appearing a single time and more than 20% taken by the ten largest. Specimen: CD8+ T cells from PBMCs. The origin of the receptors is a human donor in good health (CMV status not recorded). Some clones in this sample may be carry-over from other donors' samples.

This clonotype was detected ten times or more. The J gene is TRBJ2-7, the V gene TRBV19; no firm D call. The CDR3 sequence is 13 residues long. Trimming took off 4 bases at V and 3 bases at J, with 10 bases between the two ends. Germline V gene sequence: CDR1 LNHDA, CDR2 SQIVND (reference sequence). CDR3: CASSTPEVYEQYF. The CDR3 bases are TGTGCCAGTAGTACGCCGGAAGTCTACGAGCAGTACTTC.

This clonotype was counted only a few times. The rearrangement joins TRBV11-2 to TRBJ1-2; 8 bases are shared with TRBD1. The CDR3 runs 15 residues. Germline loops: CDR1 SGHAT, CDR2 FQNNGV. Unmatched junction bases numbered 10, after V lost 5 bases and J lost 5 bases. In nucleotides, the CDR3 is TGTGCCAGCAGCCCTCAGGGGGCAAGCAATTATGGCTACACCTTC. Its translation: CASSPQGASNYGYTF.

This clonotype was detected a few times. The chain joins TRBV7-9 to TRBJ2-1, with D possibly called TRBD1 or TRBD2 (5 bases each). Germline CDR1 SEHNR, CDR2 FQNEAQ (reference sequence). The CDR3 covers 13 residues. V lost 2 bases and J lost 8, with 10 bases in between. In DNA form, the CDR3 reads TGTGCCAGCAGCTTACACCGGGGCGATGAGCAGTTCTTC. Translated: CASSLHRGDEQFF.

This clonotype has only a few counts. V and J are TRBV19 and TRBJ2-7; a weak D match, TRBD1 (6 bases). Deletions cut 3 bases from V and 0 bases from J, with 12 bases between. From germline, CDR1 is LNHDA and CDR2 SQIVND (reference sequence). The CDR3 totals 15 residues. CDR3 loop: CASSIGRGYSYEQYF. CDR3 DNA sequence: TGTGCCAGTAGTATCGGCAGGGGTTACTCCTACGAGCAGTACTTC.

The chain couples TRBV11-2 to TRBJ1-4; 8 bases agree with TRBD1. In germline, CDR1 is SGHAT, CDR2 FQNNGV. V trimming: 4 bases; J trimming: 4 bases; junction bases outside the gene matches: 11. This CDR3 region has 17 residues. CDR3 protein: CASSSWGGQVDNEKLFF. The CDR3 DNA follows: TGTGCCAGCAGCTCCTGGGGGGGACAGGTCGATAATGAAAAACTGTTTTTT.

This chain connects TRBV5-6 to TRBJ1-5, with D hard to call. Germline assignment: CDR1 SGHDT and CDR2 YYEEEE. Trimming removed 1 base from V and 4 bases from J, with 6 bases in between. This CDR3 spans 13 amino acids. The CDR3 spells CASSLKVNQPQHF. The CDR3 nucleotides read TGTGCCAGCAGCTTGAAAGTTAATCAGCCCCAGCATTTT.

The genes are TRBV24-1 and TRBJ2-1; the D call may be TRBD1 or TRBD2 (5 bases each). CDR1 is KGHDR, CDR2 SFDVKD, per germline. This CDR3 spans 15 amino acids. V was clipped by 5 bases and J by 6 bases, with 16 bases between them. CDR3 sequence (DNA): TGTGCCACCAGTGGAGGTAGTCGAGGGGTCAATGAGCAGTTCTTC. Amino acid sequence: CATSGGSRGVNEQFF.

This clonotype was counted many times. The chain joins TRBV11-1 to TRBJ2-3, with 8 bases fitting TRBD2. Per the germline V gene, CDR1 is SGHAT and CDR2 is FQDESV (reference sequence). The J segment lost 0 bases and the V segment lost 5 bases, leaving 7 bases of the junction unmatched. The CDR3 is made up of 16 amino acids. This CDR3 reads CASSRGSGVSTDTQYF. In DNA, the CDR3 is TGTGCCAGCAGCAGAGGTAGCGGGGTTAGCACAGATACGCAGTATTTT.

This chain links TRBV20-1 with TRBJ2-5; perhaps TRBD2 as D (5 bases). Germline assignment: CDR1 DFQATT and CDR2 SNEGSKA (reference sequence). The length of the CDR3 is 16 residues. V was shortened by 1 base and J by 1 base, with 16 bases between the two germline ends. CDR3 residues: CSARVPSGEGQETQYF. The CDR3 DNA sequence: TGCAGTGCTAGAGTTCCAAGCGGAGAGGGCCAAGAGACCCAGTACTTC.